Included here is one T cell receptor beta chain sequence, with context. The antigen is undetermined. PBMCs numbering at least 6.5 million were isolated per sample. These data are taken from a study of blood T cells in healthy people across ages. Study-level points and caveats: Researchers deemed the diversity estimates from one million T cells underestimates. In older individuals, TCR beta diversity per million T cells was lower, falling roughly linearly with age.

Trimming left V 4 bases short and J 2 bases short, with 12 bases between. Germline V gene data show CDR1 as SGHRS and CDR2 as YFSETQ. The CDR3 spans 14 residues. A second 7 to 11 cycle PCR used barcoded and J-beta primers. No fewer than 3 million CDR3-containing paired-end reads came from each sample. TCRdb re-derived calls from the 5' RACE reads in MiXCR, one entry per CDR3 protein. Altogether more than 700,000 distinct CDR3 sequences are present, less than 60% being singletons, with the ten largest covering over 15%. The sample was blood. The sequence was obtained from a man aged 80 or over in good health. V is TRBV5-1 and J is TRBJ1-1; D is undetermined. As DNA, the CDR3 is TGCGCCAGCAGCGTGATGAACCCAAACACTGAAGCTTTCTTT. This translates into CASSVMNPNTEAFF.